The 14 T cell receptor beta chains in this list originate from one sample, sequenced in a study of post-analysis software for immune sequencing data. No cognate antigen is known for these TCRs. Study-level results: There were a few TRBV segments more frequent in patients than controls, and TRBV5-6, TRBV5-1 and TRBV20-1 were among them.

Incorporated into the TCR beta cDNA libraries were unique molecular identifiers, which served to reduce PCR and sequencing biases. MiXCR was run by TCRdb on the PCR reads, yielding one entry per CDR3 protein. The repertoire has about 560,000 distinct CDR3 sequences, roughly two fifths of them found once; the top ten carry 1.7%. The sample consisted of blood. The receptors shown here come from a girl aged 5 to 17 with multiple sclerosis.

This clonotype was seen a few times. This rearrangement joins TRBV12-3 or TRBV12-4 to TRBJ2-6; D is unclear. With 1 base removed from V and 3 bases from J, the gap between germline ends came to 7 bases. This CDR3 contains 15 residues. CDR3 sequence (DNA): TGTGCCAGCAGTTTAGAGTCGATTGGGGCCAACGTCCTGACTTTC. Translated: CASSLESIGANVLTF.

This clonotype was found a few times. This sequence joins TRBV7-9 and TRBJ2-5; possibly TRBD1 for D (7 bases). CDR1 is SEHNR, CDR2 FQNEAQ, per germline (reference sequence). Trimming cost V 4 bases and J 3 bases, with 27 bases left between them. This CDR3 has 19 residues. CDR3 nucleotides: TGTGCCAGCAGCTCCTGGGGAGGTTTACAGGGGCGAAAAGAAGAGACCCAGTACTTC. Translation gives CASSSWGGLQGRKEETQYF.

This clonotype was picked up a small number of times. This chain links TRBV13 with TRBJ1-2; D is undetermined. Trimming took 5 bases from V and 0 from J, leaving 13 bases between them. The germline V gene encodes CDR1 PRHDT and CDR2 FYEKMQ (reference sequence). The CDR3 spans 15 residues. The CDR3 DNA reads TGTGCCAGCAGCGCTGGACGGGCAGCTAACTATGGCTACACCTTC. Translated, it gives CASSAGRAANYGYTF.

To note about this clonotype: One junction end does not reproduce the germline sequence, and a read error may be involved. The chain links TRBV12-3 or TRBV12-4 to TRBJ2-3; 7 nucleotides line up with TRBD1. This CDR3 is 14 amino acids long. CDR3 protein: CASSAGGRTDAQYF. The CDR3 DNA follows: TGTGCCAGCAGCGCAGGGGGTCGCACAGATGCGCAGTATTTT.

This clonotype came up once. This chain connects TRBV12-3 or TRBV12-4 to TRBJ2-5; 9 bases match TRBD2. CDR3 length: 16 residues. Unmatched junction bases numbered 8, after V lost 4 bases and J lost 2 bases. CDR3 nucleotides: TGTGCCAGCAGTTATGGGGGCGGGAGGGGGCAAGAGACCCAGTACTTC. Residues: CASSYGGGRGQETQYF.

V and J are TRBV7-3 and TRBJ2-3, with 7 bases aligning to TRBD1. This CDR3 spans 13 amino acids. The J segment lost 9 bases and the V segment lost 5 bases, leaving 8 bases of the junction unmatched. Germline CDR1 and CDR2: SGHTA and FQGTGA. DNA of the CDR3: TGTGCCAGCAGCCCCCTAGGACAGGCCACGCAGTATTTT. As protein: CASSPLGQATQYF.

V gene TRBV6-5 combines with J gene TRBJ2-5; a possible D gene is TRBD1 (6 bases). The V end lost 6 bases, the J end lost 3 bases, and 14 bases lay between the germline ends. The CDR3 runs 14 residues. The germline gives CDR1 MNHEY, CDR2 SVGAGI. CDR3 sequence (DNA): TGTGCCAGCAGCCGAAGGGGGTTGGAAGAGACCCAGTACTTC. Translated, it gives CASSRRGLEETQYF.

CDR3 nucleotide sequence: TGTGCCAGCAGTTTAGTTATACTAGCGGCCTTCAATGAGCAGTTCTTC. Translation: CASSLVILAAFNEQFF. The chain carries TRBV12-3 or TRBV12-4 and TRBJ2-1; 8 positions agree with TRBD2. The CDR3 contains 16 residues. J lost 6 bases, V lost 1 base, and 8 bases had no gene match.

This clonotype has just a few counts. V gene TRBV7-2 combines with J gene TRBJ2-7; tentative D call: TRBD1 (5 bases). Looked up from germline, CDR1 is SGHTA and CDR2 is FQGNSA. Trimming shortened V by 4 bases and J by 2 bases, and 24 bases separated the two germline ends. This CDR3 region has 18 residues. This CDR3 is CASSSSAYNRGFTYEQYF. The CDR3 DNA sequence: TGTGCCAGCAGCTCATCCGCCTATAATAGGGGATTTACCTACGAGCAGTACTTC.

This clonotype was observed a handful of times. V usage is TRBV20-1 and J usage is TRBJ2-4; no firm D call. In germline, CDR1 is DFQATT, CDR2 SNEGSKA (reference sequence). The CDR3 covers 12 residues. Trimming cost V 6 bases and J 9 bases, with 15 bases left between them. The CDR3 reads CSAPVSPFIQYF. DNA for the CDR3: TGCAGTGCCCCCGTATCACCCTTCATTCAGTACTTC.

The sample holds a few counts of this clonotype. The V and J genes are TRBV20-1 and TRBJ2-3; D is undetermined. The CDR3 spans 12 residues. Germline-derived CDR1 and CDR2 are DFQATT and SNEGSKA (reference sequence). Trimming removed 1 base at V and 5 bases at J, with 7 bases between. The CDR3 loop reads CSARGYLDTQYF. CDR3 DNA: TGCAGTGCTAGAGGCTACTTAGATACGCAGTATTTT.

The chain is built from TRBV27 and TRBJ2-4; D may correspond to TRBD1 or TRBD2 (5 bases each). The J call may be wrong; the DNA end is better matched by TRBJ2-7. Germline assignment: CDR1 MNHEY and CDR2 SMNVEV (reference sequence). The CDR3 is 13 residues long. The CDR3 here is CASRPAWGNEQYF. CDR3 bases: TGTGCCAGCAGGCCAGCGTGGGGGAACGAGCAGTACTTC.

The chain links TRBV6-4 to TRBJ2-1, with a possible D match to TRBD2 (6 bases). Judging by the DNA end, TRBJ2-7 fits better; the J call may be wrong. The length of the CDR3 is 14 residues. The V gene's germline CDR1 is MRHNA and CDR2 SNTAGT. The CDR3 here is CASRVETSYNEQYF. The CDR3 coding sequence is TGTGCCAGCAGGGTAGAAACTAGCTACAATGAGCAGTACTTC.

This clonotype has just a few counts. V gene TRBV5-1 combines with J gene TRBJ2-5, with 10 bases fitting TRBD2. CDR1 and CDR2 from the germline V gene are SGHRS and YFSETQ. Losses at the gene ends were 3 bases for V and 5 bases for J; bases not matched to a gene: 7. The CDR3 length is 15 residues. CDR3: CASSSGLAVQETQYF. Written as DNA, the CDR3 is TGCGCCAGCAGCTCAGGACTAGCGGTTCAGGAGACCCAGTACTTC.